This is a list of T cell receptor beta chains from one sample in a study of identical twins. TCRdb re-called the 5' RACE reads with MiXCR, one entry per CDR3 protein. The data show around 490,000 distinct CDR3 sequences, with approximately 14% seen just once and nearly 0.45% held by the top ten. The sample was also reused in another study, on yellow fever vaccine responses in identical twins.

Sequenced input: CD4+ T cells sorted from blood. These receptors came from a woman between 18 and 30 years old in good health. Each CDR3 is given with its conserved first and last residue.

j_gene	v_gene	len	CDR3aa
TRBJ2-7	TRBV11-2	14	CASSHRQGYYEQYF
TRBJ1-2	TRBV12-3/TRBV12-4	15	CASSFFSGTTYGYTF
TRBJ2-1	TRBV7-6	16	CASSSLSGGWDNEQFF
TRBJ2-5	TRBV20-1	15	CSARAGRGRRETQYF
TRBJ2-5	TRBV7-6	13	CASSTPGEETQYF
TRBJ2-6	TRBV5-1	17	CASSLALQSSGANVLTF
TRBJ2-1	TRBV4-2	19	CASSQDGTSGRIRGNEQFF
TRBJ2-3	TRBV29-1	13	CSVGTGGKDTQYF
TRBJ1-2	TRBV11-1	15	CASSLSPGQGYGYTF
TRBJ2-1	TRBV20-1	17	CSARDFSGASGYNEQFF
TRBJ2-1	TRBV21-1	14	CASLFRGSYNEQFF
TRBJ2-5	TRBV3-1	16	CASSQNLLATGETQYF
TRBJ1-1	TRBV10-1	13	CASSDRGLGEAFF
TRBJ1-2	TRBV20-1	13	CSAKRGTVYGYTF
TRBJ2-1	TRBV12-3/TRBV12-4	15	CASSFSGVNYNEQFF
TRBJ1-1	TRBV5-1	16	CASSLETGGLGTEAFF
TRBJ2-4	TRBV3-1	15	CASSQDRAPLDIQYF
TRBJ2-1	TRBV20-1	14	CSASAGSSYNEQFF
TRBJ2-1	TRBV6-4	13	CASSDFPYNEQFF
TRBJ2-5	TRBV5-5	16	CASALRRGVVQETQYF
TRBJ2-3	TRBV29-1	14	CSVHRGLSTDTQYF
TRBJ2-1	TRBV6-1	17	CASSPRRLATSYNEQFF
TRBJ2-7	TRBV12-3/TRBV12-4	14	CASRPGQGGNEQYF
TRBJ2-1	TRBV9	16	CASSDRTSGGRNEQFF
TRBJ1-1	TRBV7-6	15	CASSSGQGGTSEAFF
TRBJ2-5	TRBV11-1	18	CASSPIGTTQRAQETQYF
TRBJ2-1	TRBV7-3	14	CASSVGTASNEQFF
TRBJ2-2	TRBV5-1	17	CASSRLGGRQVTGELFF
TRBJ2-5	TRBV7-9	15	CASSLVVAGQETQYF